The 29 T cell receptor beta chains presented below share a single source sample, sequenced in a study of T cells after posttransplantation cyclophosphamide. Measured with immunoSEQ multiplex PCR; TCRdb has only the in-frame clones, and not every one. This repertoire holds 30,000 to 45,000 clones, and none appear only once. Sequenced: PBMCs. Source of these receptors: a girl aged 5-17 years in good health, CMV-negative, and a related stem cell transplant donor.

This clone was recorded many times. The chain recombines TRBV6-5 with TRBJ2-7; D possibly corresponds to TRBD2 (6 bases). Germline V gene data show CDR1 as MNHEY and CDR2 as SVGAGI. The CDR3 has 14 amino acids. V gave up 5 bases and J gave up 6 bases, with 17 bases separating them. The CDR3 protein is CASSRPGTLREQYF. In nucleotides, the CDR3 is TGTGCCAGCAGTCGTCCCGGGACTCTCCGCGAGCAGTACTTC.

This clone came up a few times. The J gene is TRBJ2-6, the V gene TRBV4-2, with 7 bases aligning to TRBD1. V was pared by 0 bases and J by 1 base, with 9 bases of the junction left unmatched. In germline, CDR1 is LGHNA, CDR2 YNFKEQ. The CDR3 length is 19 residues. The CDR3 DNA sequence: TGTGCCAGCAGCCAAGACCGGAGGATGGACAGGTCTGGGGCCAACGTCCTGACTTTC. The encoded protein is CASSQDRRMDRSGANVLTF.

This clone has just a few counts. The J gene is TRBJ1-6, the V gene TRBV6-5; weak D call: TRBD1 (5 bases). This CDR3 contains 15 residues. Per the germline V gene, CDR1 is MNHEY and CDR2 is SVGAGI. Between the trimmed V and J ends, which lost 0 bases and 9 bases, there was a span of 12 bases. The CDR3 spells CASSYSTGVGSPLHF. CDR3 bases: TGTGCCAGCAGTTACTCGACGGGGGTAGGTTCACCCCTCCACTTT.

Ten or more counts support this clone. The chain links TRBV5-4 to TRBJ2-1; 9 bases agree with TRBD2. Germline-derived CDR1 and CDR2 are SGHNT and YYREEE (reference sequence). The CDR3 length is 15 residues. The ends lost 1 base at V and 4 bases at J; junction bases unmatched: 3. CDR3 residues: CASSLRLAEYNEQFF. CDR3 nucleotides: TGTGCCAGCAGCTTGAGACTAGCGGAGTACAATGAGCAGTTCTTC.

The rearrangement joins TRBV4-1 to TRBJ1-2, with a weak D call TRBD1 (5 bases). The ends were cut back, 2 bases at V and 8 bases at J, with 15 bases in the middle. CDR1 is MGHRA, CDR2 YSYEKL, per germline. The CDR3 totals 14 residues. The CDR3 DNA is TGCGCCAGCAGCCAAAGTGGTCGGGGGAGGGGCTACACCTTC. Translation: CASSQSGRGRGYTF.

This clone showed up many times. The chain links TRBV6-4 to TRBJ2-1; D is unresolved. From germline, CDR1 is MRHNA and CDR2 SNTAGT. V was shortened by 0 bases and J by 4 bases, with 4 bases between the two germline ends. The CDR3 contains 13 residues. Written as DNA, the CDR3 is TGTGCCAGCAGTGACTCGAGGTACAATGAGCAGTTCTTC. Translation gives CASSDSRYNEQFF.

This clone was picked up many times. The chain joins TRBV5-1 to TRBJ1-1, with D possibly matching TRBD1 (6 bases). The length of the CDR3 is 19 residues. CDR1 is SGHRS and CDR2 is YFSETQ in the germline V gene. V shed 2 bases and J shed 3 bases, with 26 bases lying between them. Here the CDR3 reads CASSFTPTGSLTVDTEAFF. CDR3 nucleotide sequence: TGCGCCAGCAGCTTTACCCCGACAGGTTCCCTAACGGTGGACACTGAAGCTTTCTTT.

Details on this clone: One end of the junction is discordant with germline, which a read error may explain. The gene calls are TRBV5-6 and TRBJ2-7; D gene uncertain. There are 12 residues in the CDR3. Per the germline V gene, CDR1 is SGHDT and CDR2 is YYEEEE. CDR3 nucleotide sequence: TGTGCCAGCAGCTTGGGTCGTGTTGTTGTAGACTTC. Translation: CASSLGRVVVDF.

This clone has a handful of counts. The rearrangement uses TRBV11-2 and TRBJ2-7; no clear D. V was cut by 1 base and J by 0 bases, with 7 bases left in between. CDR3 length equals 14 residues. The germline V gene encodes CDR1 SGHAT and CDR2 FQNNGV. The CDR3 sequence: CASSLGASSYEQYF. CDR3 DNA sequence: TGTGCCAGCAGCTTAGGGGCCAGCTCCTACGAGCAGTACTTC.

This clone was seen a few times. The CDR3 DNA reads TGTGCCAGCAGTTATACCGGGACAAATTACGAGCAGTACTTC. This gives the protein CASSYTGTNYEQYF. J is TRBJ2-7 and V is TRBV28; the D gene is possibly TRBD1 (6 bases). Trimming cost V 4 bases and J 4 bases, with 14 bases left between them. The CDR3 runs to 14 residues. Germline CDR1 reads MDHEN; CDR2 reads SYDVKM.

This clone was observed at least ten times. V is TRBV18 and J is TRBJ2-2; 11 nucleotides align to TRBD2. Germline CDR1 reads KGHSH; CDR2 reads LQKENI. This CDR3 spans 17 amino acids. The V and J ends lost 4 bases and 0 bases, in that order; junction bases with no gene match: 4. CDR3 sequence reads: CASSLAGGPANTGELFF. CDR3 DNA sequence: TGTGCCAGCTCACTAGCGGGGGGGCCCGCGAACACCGGGGAGCTGTTTTTT.

This clone showed up just a few times. The rearrangement uses TRBV4-3 and TRBJ2-3; possibly TRBD1 for D (6 bases). The germline CDR1 and CDR2 sequences are LGHNA and YSLEER. Trimming cost V 0 bases and J 6 bases, with 16 bases left between them. This CDR3 spans 16 amino acids. The CDR3: CASSQDYRGGRDTQYF. CDR3 sequence (DNA): TGCGCCAGCAGCCAAGATTATAGAGGGGGTCGGGATACGCAGTATTTT.

This sequence joins TRBV7-9 and TRBJ2-5; D perhaps matches TRBD2 (5 bases). CDR1 and CDR2 (germline): SEHNR, FQNEAQ (reference sequence). CDR3 size: 14 residues. V was trimmed by 4 bases and J by 5 bases, leaving 14 bases between them. The CDR3: CASSSGIHGETQYF. The DNA for the CDR3 is TGTGCCAGCAGCTCCGGGATCCATGGGGAGACCCAGTACTTC.

The V and J genes are TRBV4-1 and TRBJ2-7; 11 positions agree with TRBD2. This CDR3 has 16 amino acids. J lost 2 bases, V lost 2 bases, and 5 bases had no gene match. Germline V CDR1 and CDR2: MGHRA, YSYEKL. The CDR3 DNA reads as TGCGCCAGCAGCCAACCGACTAGCGGGACAACCTACGAGCAGTACTTC. This codes for CASSQPTSGTTYEQYF.

This rearrangement joins TRBV7-6 to TRBJ2-5, with a tentative D call TRBD2 (6 bases). The CDR3 extends over 15 amino acids. V dropped 5 bases and J dropped 3 bases, with 16 bases sitting between them. Germline lookup yields CDR1 SGHVS and CDR2 FNYEAQ. For the CDR3, the DNA is TGTGCCAGCAGCGACCCGGGACTCCAGAAAGAGACCCAGTACTTC. Translating it yields CASSDPGLQKETQYF.

This clone was seen only a few times. This chain's CDR3 is CASSQEKRANTGELFF. In DNA, the CDR3 is TGTGCCAGCAGCCAAGAAAAGCGCGCGAACACCGGGGAGCTGTTTTTT. The genes are TRBV4-2 and TRBJ2-2; no firm D call. V was shortened by 0 bases and J by 0 bases, with 8 bases between the two germline ends. The CDR3 covers 16 residues. From germline, CDR1 is LGHNA and CDR2 YNFKEQ.

The sample holds many counts of this clone. This chain connects TRBV5-4 to TRBJ1-2; D unclear. Germline loops: CDR1 SGHNT, CDR2 YYREEE (reference sequence). CDR3 length: 13 residues. V lost 3 bases and J 8 bases, leaving 14 bases between the germline ends. CDR3 sequence reads: CASSSGKAGGYTF. CDR3 DNA sequence: TGTGCCAGCAGCTCGGGAAAAGCAGGCGGCTACACCTTC.

The chain uses TRBV6-5 and TRBJ1-1, with D uncertain. Trimming removed 7 bases at V and 1 base at J, with 16 bases between. The CDR3 contains 15 residues. Germline V gene data show CDR1 as MNHEY and CDR2 as SVGAGI. As DNA, the CDR3 is TGTGCCAGCACCACACGCTCACACCCGAACACTGAAGCTTTCTTT. Translation: CASTTRSHPNTEAFF.

Many counts were recorded for this clone. This chain joins TRBV28 and TRBJ1-2; D gene ambiguous. V lost 4 bases and J lost 4, with 16 bases in between. CDR3 size: 15 residues. Germline CDR1 reads MDHEN; CDR2 reads SYDVKM. For the CDR3, the DNA is TGTGCCAGCAGTTCTAGGAGGCGCATAAGCTATGGCTACACCTTC. Protein sequence: CASSSRRRISYGYTF.

This clone was found many times. The chain is built from TRBV6-6 and TRBJ1-6; 10 bases align to TRBD1. The CDR3 runs 14 residues. Germline trimming cut 5 bases from V and 10 bases from J; bases unmatched to any gene: 5. CDR1 is MNHNY, CDR2 SVGAGI, per germline (reference sequence). The CDR3 reads CASSPTGGTSPLHF. In DNA, the CDR3 is TGTGCCAGCAGTCCGACAGGGGGCACGTCACCCCTCCACTTT.

There are many counts of this clone. The rearrangement uses TRBV6-1 and TRBJ2-3; 7 positions match TRBD1. Trimming cost V 1 base and J 4 bases; bases outside gene matches: 2. The CDR3 length is 14 residues. Per the germline V gene, CDR1 is MNHNS and CDR2 is SASEGT. CDR3 residues: CASSEGQGPDTQYF. The CDR3 DNA is TGTGCCAGCAGTGAAGGACAGGGTCCAGATACGCAGTATTTT.

This clone was counted at least ten times. J is TRBJ1-2 and V is TRBV19; 10 bases agree with TRBD1. V gave up 6 bases and J gave up 3 bases; unmatched junction bases: 7. This CDR3 has 15 amino acids. Germline CDR1 reads LNHDA; CDR2 reads SQIVND (reference sequence). CDR3 region: CASSLTGGEHYGYTF. CDR3 DNA sequence: TGTGCCAGTAGCCTGACAGGGGGCGAACACTATGGCTACACCTTC.

This clone was counted between two and nine times. V and J are TRBV6-4 and TRBJ2-5; 9 bases fit TRBD1. V shed 0 bases and J 1 base; nucleotides not matched to a gene: 0. Germline lookup yields CDR1 MRHNA and CDR2 SNTAGT. The CDR3 totals 15 residues. CDR3 sequence (DNA): TGTGCCAGCAGTGACTCGACAGGGGGCCAAGAGACCCAGTACTTC. This encodes CASSDSTGGQETQYF.

This chain connects TRBV6-4 to TRBJ1-2, with unresolved D. The CDR3 contains 13 residues. Germline loops: CDR1 MRHNA, CDR2 SNTAGT. The V and J ends lost 3 bases and 2 bases respectively, with 7 bases between them. CDR3 sequence (DNA): TGTGCCAGCAGTGATTACAGAAACTATGGCTACACCTTC. Its protein product is CASSDYRNYGYTF.

This clone showed up many times. The chain carries TRBV4-2 and TRBJ2-7, with D perhaps TRBD1 (6 bases). The CDR3 loop spans 18 amino acids. Germline V gene sequence: CDR1 LGHNA, CDR2 YNFKEQ. V lost 0 bases and J lost 3, with 21 bases in between. CDR3: CASSQDQGVAGVLYEQYF. As DNA, the CDR3 is TGTGCCAGCAGCCAAGATCAAGGCGTGGCAGGGGTTCTCTACGAGCAGTACTTC.

This clone was seen a few times. The CDR3 loop reads CSVEDGTPFGTEAFF. CDR3 nucleotides: TGCAGCGTTGAAGATGGGACACCCTTTGGCACTGAAGCTTTCTTT. The chain joins TRBV29-1 to TRBJ1-1, with D possibly TRBD1 on 6 matching bases. The V and J ends lost 0 bases and 4 bases respectively, with 15 bases between them. Germline lookup yields CDR1 SQVTM and CDR2 ANQGSEA. The CDR3 sequence is 15 residues long.

This clone was detected ten times or more. The chain is built from TRBV30 and TRBJ1-3, with D possibly matching TRBD1 (6 bases). The CDR3 contains 15 residues. Trimming stripped 1 base from V and 2 bases from J, with 12 bases between. Germline CDR1 and CDR2: GTSNPN and SVGIG (reference sequence). CDR3 in amino acids: CAWSAGGGTGNTIYF. CDR3 in DNA: TGTGCCTGGAGTGCGGGGGGGGGCACTGGAAACACCATATATTTT.

This clone was counted at least ten times. The chain recombines TRBV30 with TRBJ2-1; TRBD1 aligns across 7 bases. The trim removed 5 bases at V and 8 bases at J, leaving 9 bases unmatched. This CDR3 contains 13 residues. Germline CDR1 GTSNPN, CDR2 SVGIG (reference sequence). The CDR3 DNA reads as TGTGCCTGGGGGGACAGCTACAGGTATGAGCAGTTCTTC. It is translated as CAWGDSYRYEQFF.

The sample holds a few counts of this clone. This rearrangement joins TRBV23-1 to TRBJ2-7; a possible D gene is TRBD1 (5 bases). Being an ORF, TRBV23-1 has a function that is uncertain. This CDR3 is built from 15 residues. V lost 3 bases to trimming and J lost 5 bases, with 17 bases between them. CDR3 amino acids: CASSQNEKGVNEQYF. The CDR3 DNA reads TGCGCCAGCAGTCAGAATGAGAAAGGGGTCAACGAGCAGTACTTC.